The 18 T cell receptor beta chains reported below all come from one sample, sequenced in a study of T cell repertoires in aging, cancer and after chemotherapy. Multiplex touch-down PCR with TRB-A/B primers amplified rearranged V-D-J TRB sequences. TCRdb redid the calling of the multiplex PCR reads with MiXCR, one entry per CDR3 protein. The table includes about 9,000 distinct CDR3 sequences, about 34% detected once. Peripheral blood genomic DNA, not sorted cells or RNA, was the template. The sequenced material came from blood. The receptors were sampled from a human donor in good health.

The chain uses TRBV6-2 or TRBV6-3 and TRBJ2-1; 9 bases are a match to TRBD2. The CDR3 loop spans 17 amino acids. Germline V gene lookup returns CDR1 MNHEY and CDR2 SVGEGT. The junction had 7 bases not matched to a gene; V was cut back by 0 bases and J by 4 bases. CDR3 protein: CASSYSPASGIYNEQFF. CDR3 coding DNA: TGTGCCAGCAGTTACTCCCCGGCTAGCGGGATTTACAATGAGCAGTTCTTC.

This clonotype is labeled as large. The rearrangement joins TRBV15 to TRBJ2-6; TRBD1 is a possible D gene (5 bases). Germline V CDR1 and CDR2: LNHNV, YYDKDF (reference sequence). V was clipped by 0 bases and J by 3 bases, with 6 bases between them. The CDR3 runs 15 residues. CDR3 nucleotide sequence: TGTGCCACCAGCAGAGATCAGGGTGGGGCCAACGTCCTGACTTTC. It codes for CATSRDQGGANVLTF.

This clonotype has more than one count but fewer than ten. V gene TRBV6-5 combines with J gene TRBJ2-1, with 7 positions matching TRBD1. Germline values: CDR1 MNHEY, CDR2 SVGAGI. The CDR3 covers 18 residues. V lost 4 bases to trimming and J lost 5 bases; unmatched junction nucleotides: 17. The CDR3, as DNA: TGTGCCAGCAGTTCTGGACCCGGGACAGCCAACGACCACAATGAGCAGTTCTTC. Amino acids: CASSSGPGTANDHNEQFF.

This clonotype was counted a few times. The chain carries TRBV18 and TRBJ1-3; 10 bases fit TRBD1. Germline trimming cut 1 base from V and 3 bases from J; bases unmatched to any gene: 3. Germline CDR1 reads KGHSH; CDR2 reads LQKENI. The CDR3 length is 16 residues. CDR3 nucleotides: TGTGCCAGCTCACCACTGGACAGGGGGATTGGAAACACCATATATTTT. Residues: CASSPLDRGIGNTIYF.

This clonotype appeared once. The chain recombines TRBV6-5 with TRBJ2-7, with a weak D call TRBD1 (5 bases). The CDR3 contains 14 residues. Germline V CDR1 and CDR2: MNHEY, SVGAGI. V was cut by 6 bases and J by 4 bases, with 16 bases left in between. In DNA, the CDR3 is TGTGCCAGCAGCCCCGGAAGGGGAATGTACGAGCAGTACTTC. Translating it yields CASSPGRGMYEQYF.

The chain couples TRBV7-2 to TRBJ2-7; TRBD1 matches at 10 bases. V was clipped by 5 bases and J by 5 bases; unmatched bases: 6. The germline V gene has CDR1 SGHTA and CDR2 FQGNSA. CDR3 size: 14 residues. CDR3 DNA sequence: TGTGCCAGCAGCCGGGGACAGGGGTTAGACGAGCAGTACTTC. This sequence encodes CASSRGQGLDEQYF.

This clonotype was counted only a few times. The chain joins TRBV6-5 to TRBJ1-3; tentatively, D is TRBD1 (5 bases). Germline V lookup: CDR1 MNHEY, CDR2 SVGAGI. This CDR3 spans 14 amino acids. V lost 6 bases to trimming and J lost 3 bases, with 12 bases between them. CDR3 loop: CASSRTGDGNTIYF. As DNA, the CDR3 is TGTGCCAGCAGCAGAACAGGAGATGGAAACACCATATATTTT.

The chain links TRBV10-3 to TRBJ2-7; D is ambiguous. The CDR3 consists of 13 residues. Per germline, CDR1 ENHRY and CDR2 SYGVKD. V dropped 4 bases and J dropped 0 bases, with 7 bases sitting between them. The CDR3 DNA is TGTGCCATCAGTGGGGTGGACTCCTACGAGCAGTACTTC. It specifies CAISGVDSYEQYF.

J is TRBJ1-2 and V is TRBV15; 8 bases match TRBD1. The CDR3 is 13 residues long. V was clipped by 4 bases and J by 8 bases; unmatched bases: 6. The germline V gene encodes CDR1 LNHNV and CDR2 YYDKDF (reference sequence). CDR3 DNA sequence: TGTGCCACCAGCAAAGGACAGGGAGAGGGCTACACCTTC. Its protein product is CATSKGQGEGYTF.

This clonotype appeared a few times. The chain uses TRBV12-3 or TRBV12-4 and TRBJ2-7; D may be TRBD1 (6 bases). Deletions cut 2 bases from V and 5 bases from J, with 16 bases between. CDR3 length: 15 amino acids. DNA for the CDR3: TGTGCCAGCAGTTTATTCGGACAGATGATGGACGAGCAGTACTTC. This sequence encodes CASSLFGQMMDEQYF.

This clonotype is labeled medium-sized. This chain joins TRBV6-5 and TRBJ2-5, with 9 nucleotides matching TRBD2. The CDR3 totals 15 residues. The V and J ends lost 6 bases and 7 bases, in that order; junction bases with no gene match: 12. CDR1 and CDR2 (germline): MNHEY, SVGAGI. The CDR3 nucleotides read TGTGCCAGCAGCTCCCCTAGCGGGGCTGGGGGGACCCAGTACTTC. The encoded protein is CASSSPSGAGGTQYF.

V gene TRBV6-5 combines with J gene TRBJ1-2; weak D call: TRBD1 (5 bases). The CDR3 covers 11 residues. The germline V and J ends were trimmed by 10 bases and 6 bases, with 12 bases remaining between them. Germline V gene sequence: CDR1 MNHEY, CDR2 SVGAGI. The CDR3 loop reads CATAGRHGYTF. The CDR3, as DNA: TGTGCCACAGCGGGGCGGCATGGCTACACCTTC.

There are a few counts of this clonotype. The rearrangement links TRBV19 to TRBJ2-6, with D possibly matching TRBD2 (5 bases). V shed 4 bases and J shed 0 bases, with 13 bases lying between them. Germline values: CDR1 LNHDA, CDR2 SQIVND (reference sequence). The CDR3 totals 17 residues. Here the CDR3 DNA reads TGTGCCAGTAGTACCGCCCGCGAGGGCTCTGGGGCCAACGTCCTGACTTTC. It translates to CASSTAREGSGANVLTF. The variable domain in full, with the rest retrieved from reference TRBV19 and TRBJ2-6, is DGGITQSPKYLFRKEGQNVTLSCEQNLNHDAMYWYRQDPGQGLRLIYYSQIVNDFQKGDIAEGYSVSREKKESFPLTVTSAQKNPTAFYLCASSTAREGSGANVLTFGAGSRLTVL.

This clonotype was detected a few times. This sequence joins TRBV12-3 or TRBV12-4 and TRBJ2-2, with TRBD2 matching 10 bases. This CDR3 has 16 residues. The ends lost 4 bases at V and 4 bases at J; junction bases unmatched: 6. The DNA of the CDR3 is TGTGCCAGCAGTTCCCAGCGGGGGGGCGGCACCGGGGAGCTGTTTTTT. This sequence encodes CASSSQRGGGTGELFF.

Within the sample, this clonotype is medium-sized. The chain links TRBV29-1 to TRBJ1-1; D is unclear. CDR1 and CDR2 (germline): SQVTM, ANQGSEA. The CDR3 has 14 residues. V was trimmed by 0 bases and J by 3 bases, leaving 11 bases between them. DNA for the CDR3: TGCAGCGTTGAAGATCGTCGGACTTACACTGAAGCTTTCTTT. It codes for CSVEDRRTYTEAFF.

CDR3 sequence (DNA): TGTGCCAGCAGTTTATCGGGCCGGGCTCCGGGGTCCGGGGAGCTGTTTTTT. Its translation: CASSLSGRAPGSGELFF. The chain uses TRBV27 and TRBJ2-2; a weak D match, TRBD2 (5 bases). V lost 0 bases and J 6 bases, leaving 17 bases between the germline ends. The CDR3 runs to 17 residues. In germline, CDR1 is MNHEY, CDR2 SMNVEV (reference sequence).

The V gene is TRBV6-2 or TRBV6-3, the J gene TRBJ2-7; 9 bases match TRBD1. Germline V gene lookup returns CDR1 MNHEY and CDR2 SVGEGT. Trimming removed 6 bases from V and 2 bases from J; junction bases left unmatched: 5. The CDR3 length is 14 residues. In DNA, the CDR3 is TGTGCCAGCAGCACAGGGGGCCCAACCTACGAGCAGTACTTC. Protein sequence: CASSTGGPTYEQYF.

The V call is TRBV27, the J call TRBJ2-1, with D perhaps being TRBD1 or TRBD2 (6 bases each). The CDR3 is made up of 13 amino acids. Germline V gene lookup returns CDR1 MNHEY and CDR2 SMNVEV (reference sequence). Trimming removed 10 bases at V and 6 bases at J, with 16 bases between. CDR3 in amino acids: CATRTGAVNEQFF. CDR3 nucleotide sequence: TGTGCCACTCGAACGGGGGCTGTCAATGAGCAGTTCTTC.